This T cell receptor beta chain was found in a study of CD8+CD57+ T cells in acquired aplastic anemia. CDR1 and CDR2 from the germline V gene are LNHDA and SQIVND (reference sequence). The CDR3 sequence is 15 residues long. With V trimmed by 5 bases and J by 1 base, 7 bases remained unmatched. Patients selected for sequencing had displayed CD8+CD57+ cell expansion by flow cytometry. This clonotype appeared many times. For CDR3 and TCR beta VDJ profiling, genomic DNA was the template used. TCRdb reprocessed the reads with MiXCR, giving one entry per CDR3 protein. The sample comprises just over 450,000 distinct CDR3 sequences, about a third of which are singletons, and 0.7% to 1% rests with the top ten.

Sequencing used sorted CD4+, CD8+, or CD8+CD57+ T cells (not recorded which) from PBMCs. The clonotype comes from a human donor with aplastic anemia. This chain links TRBV19 with TRBJ2-7; 8 bases agree with TRBD2. Here the CDR3 reads CASSDPGTRSYEQYF. The DNA of the CDR3 is TGTGCCAGTAGTGACCCCGGGACTAGGTCCTACGAGCAGTACTTC.